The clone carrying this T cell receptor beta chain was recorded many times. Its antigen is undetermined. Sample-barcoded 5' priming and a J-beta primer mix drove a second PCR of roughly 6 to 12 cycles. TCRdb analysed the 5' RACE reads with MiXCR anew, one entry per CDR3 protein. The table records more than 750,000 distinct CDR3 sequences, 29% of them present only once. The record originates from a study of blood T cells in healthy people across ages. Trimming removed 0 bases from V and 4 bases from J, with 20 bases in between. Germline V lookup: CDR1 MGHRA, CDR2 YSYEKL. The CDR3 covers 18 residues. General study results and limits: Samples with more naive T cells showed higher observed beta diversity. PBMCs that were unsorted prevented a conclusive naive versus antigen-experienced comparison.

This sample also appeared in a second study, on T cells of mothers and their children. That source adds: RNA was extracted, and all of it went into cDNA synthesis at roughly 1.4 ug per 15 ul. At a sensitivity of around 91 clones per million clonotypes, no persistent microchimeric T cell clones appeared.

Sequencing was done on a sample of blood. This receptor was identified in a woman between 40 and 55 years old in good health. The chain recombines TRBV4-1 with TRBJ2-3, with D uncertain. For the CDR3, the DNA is TGCGCCAGCAGCCAAGAACCCGGGCGAACCGGTGGGTCAGATACGCAGTATTTT. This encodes CASSQEPGRTGGSDTQYF.